A single sample gave rise to the 21 T cell receptor beta chains below, sequenced in a study of control samples from healthy donors and cancer patients. TCRdb's table, derived via immunoSEQ multiplex PCR, lists solely in-frame clones and lacks some. The data show tens of thousands of clones, less than 90% seen once. Sample: blood. These receptors originate from a woman in her seventies in good health.

The rearrangement uses TRBV2 and TRBJ1-1, with 10 bases lining up with TRBD1. The V gene's germline CDR1 is SNHLY and CDR2 FYNNEI. V shed 6 bases, J shed 5 bases, and the junction held 9 bases outside the gene matches. The CDR3 has 15 residues. CDR3: CASRPSWTGGTEAFF. The DNA of the CDR3 is TGTGCCAGCAGGCCTTCATGGACAGGGGGAACTGAAGCTTTCTTT.

This chain connects TRBV30 to TRBJ1-4, with 7 bases matching TRBD1. Germline CDR1 is GTSNPN and CDR2 is SVGIG (reference sequence). The CDR3 sequence is 12 residues long. J was trimmed by 8 bases and V by 4 bases; bases with no gene match: 4. CDR3 in amino acids: CAWTQGREKLFF. The CDR3 bases are TGTGCCTGGACACAGGGGCGCGAAAAACTGTTTTTT.

The chain is built from TRBV24-1 and TRBJ1-5; 7 bases agree with TRBD1. V shed 9 bases and J 6 bases; nucleotides not matched to a gene: 4. Germline V lookup: CDR1 KGHDR, CDR2 SFDVKD. The CDR3 consists of 12 residues. The DNA for the CDR3 is TGTGCCACCGGCCAGGGGGGTCAGCCCCAGCATTTT. Translation: CATGQGGQPQHF.

The chain joins TRBV21-1 to TRBJ1-5; the listed D gene, TRBD1, was not tested against the DNA. TRBV21-1 is designated a pseudogene. CDR3 size: 19 residues. CDR3 amino acids: CASSKWDSNGWVRNQPQHF. The CDR3 DNA follows: TGTGCCAGCAGCAAATGGGACAGCAATGGGTGGGTTCGGAATCAGCCCCAGCATTTT.

The CDR3 sequence: CASSHHRLAGGPPTQYF. The CDR3 nucleotides read TGTGCCAGCAGCCATCATCGGCTAGCGGGAGGGCCACCTACGCAGTATTTT. The genes are TRBV3-1 (or the pseudogene TRBV3-2) and TRBJ2-3, with TRBD2 identical over 12 bases. The CDR3 loop spans 17 amino acids. V lost 3 bases, J lost 8 bases, and 12 bases stayed unmatched. CDR1 and CDR2 (germline): LGHDT, YNNKEL (reference sequence).

This chain connects TRBV21-1 to TRBJ1-3. TRBV21-1 is designated a pseudogene. The CDR3 is 16 amino acids. The CDR3 DNA reads as TGTGCCAGCAGCAAAGCCCCCGAGGGGCCTGGAAACACCATATATTTT. Translation gives CASSKAPEGPGNTIYF.

The chain recombines TRBV3-1 (or the pseudogene TRBV3-2) with TRBJ2-1, with 8 bases that match TRBD2. Germline V lookup: CDR1 LGHDT, CDR2 YNNKEL (reference sequence). The ends lost 1 base at V and 5 bases at J; junction bases unmatched: 7. The CDR3 length is 16 residues. The CDR3 is CASSQVLTGGDNEQFF. The CDR3 DNA is TGTGCCAGCAGCCAAGTTTTAACGGGAGGGGACAATGAGCAGTTCTTC.

J is TRBJ1-6 and V is TRBV19; D unresolved. The germline V gene encodes CDR1 LNHDA and CDR2 SQIVND (reference sequence). V lost 4 bases and J 7 bases, leaving 11 bases between the germline ends. The CDR3 consists of 14 residues. CDR3: CASSSRATNSPLHF. The CDR3 DNA sequence: TGTGCCAGTAGTAGTCGGGCTACCAATTCACCCCTCCACTTT.

The chain links TRBV30 to TRBJ1-2; no firm D call. Germline assignment: CDR1 GTSNPN and CDR2 SVGIG (reference sequence). V was pared by 2 bases and J by 5 bases, with 18 bases between. CDR3 length: 15 amino acids. CDR3 loop: CAWSPPLRNFYGYTF. CDR3 bases: TGTGCCTGGAGTCCGCCGCTAAGAAATTTTTATGGCTACACCTTC.

The CDR3 loop reads CASSLVVVGTEAFF. In DNA, the CDR3 is TGTGCCAGCAGCTTAGTGGTGGTGGGAACTGAAGCTTTCTTT. The V gene is TRBV11-2, the J gene TRBJ1-1, with D hard to call. This CDR3 is built from 14 residues. Per germline, CDR1 SGHAT and CDR2 FQNNGV. V dropped 1 base and J dropped 5 bases, with 11 bases sitting between them.

The chain employs TRBV15 and TRBJ1-4; D gene uncertain. V dropped 2 bases and J dropped 4 bases, with 5 bases sitting between them. The germline CDR1 and CDR2 sequences are LNHNV and YYDKDF (reference sequence). CDR3 length: 13 residues. CDR3 protein: CATSRSHNEKLFF. The CDR3 region has the DNA TGTGCCACCAGCAGATCGCATAATGAAAAACTGTTTTTT.

This clone was observed a handful of times. The CDR3 loop reads CASGNWGMFTEAFF. As DNA, the CDR3 is TGTGCTAGTGGGAACTGGGGCATGTTCACTGAAGCTTTCTTT. The rearrangement links TRBV12-5 to TRBJ1-1, with a tentative D call TRBD1 (5 bases). Germline V lookup: CDR1 LGHNT, CDR2 FRNRAP. This CDR3 contains 14 residues. The V gene lost 6 bases and the J gene lost 4 bases, with 15 bases spanning the gap.

V usage is TRBV27 and J usage is TRBJ2-1; D ambiguous. Trimming removed 9 bases from V and 5 bases from J, with 11 bases in between. The CDR3 consists of 12 residues. Looked up from germline, CDR1 is MNHEY and CDR2 is SMNVEV (reference sequence). The CDR3 nucleotides read TGTGCCAGGGATCCCGTTCACAATGAGCAGTTCTTC. Amino acids: CARDPVHNEQFF.

The V and J genes are TRBV6-6 and TRBJ1-5; TRBD1 agrees at 7 bases. This CDR3 spans 14 amino acids. Germline V lookup: CDR1 MNHNY, CDR2 SVGAGI (reference sequence). With V trimmed by 8 bases and J by 4 bases, 8 bases remained unmatched. The CDR3 DNA reads as TGTGCCAGCTTAGACAGGGCGCAAAATCAGCCCCAGCATTTT. Amino acid sequence: CASLDRAQNQPQHF.

Points on this clone: The same CDR3 can be traced to other DNA sequences in this sample. This chain joins TRBV4-1 and TRBJ2-3; D uncertain. The germline V gene has CDR1 MGHRA and CDR2 YSYEKL. This CDR3 spans 12 amino acids. Between the trimmed V and J ends, which lost 1 base and 4 bases, there was a span of 3 bases. The CDR3 spells CASSQVADTQYF. The CDR3 nucleotides are TGCGCCAGCAGCCAAGTTGCAGATACGCAGTATTTT.

The gene calls are TRBV6-5 and TRBJ2-1; D is undetermined. This CDR3 is 15 amino acids long. Looked up from germline, CDR1 is MNHEY and CDR2 is SVGAGI. Between the trimmed V and J ends, which lost 6 bases and 5 bases, there was a span of 17 bases. The CDR3 sequence is CASSSDTPHHNEQFF. CDR3 DNA: TGTGCCAGCAGCTCGGATACTCCACACCACAATGAGCAGTTCTTC.

DNA for the CDR3: TGTGCCAGCAGTTACCCCGGGGAGGGAGGTCCCTATGGCTACACCTTC. Translating gives CASSYPGEGGPYGYTF. The chain employs TRBV6-6 and TRBJ1-2; no definite D call. The CDR3 length is 16 residues. V dropped 2 bases and J dropped 4 bases, with 17 bases sitting between them. Germline loops: CDR1 MNHNY, CDR2 SVGAGI (reference sequence).

The rearrangement links TRBV7-8 to TRBJ2-1; 7 bases line up with TRBD1. This CDR3 has 16 residues. V lost 0 bases and J lost 9; bases outside the gene matches: 11. Germline V lookup: CDR1 SGHVS, CDR2 FQNEAQ. CDR3 sequence (DNA): TGTGCCAGCAGCTTAGCCAGGACAGGCTTTGAGAGTGAGCAGTTCTTC. It encodes CASSLARTGFESEQFF.

This clone appeared a single time. This sequence joins TRBV3-1 (or the pseudogene TRBV3-2) and TRBJ2-5; D unresolved. The V gene's germline CDR1 is LGHDT and CDR2 YNNKEL (reference sequence). Between the trimmed V and J ends, which lost 5 bases and 2 bases, there was a span of 3 bases. The CDR3 runs 11 residues. CDR3 protein: CASSRQETQYF. In DNA, the CDR3 is TGTGCCAGCAGCAGACAAGAGACCCAGTACTTC.

The chain has TRBV6-5 and TRBJ2-5, with TRBD2 identical over 7 bases. Germline values: CDR1 MNHEY, CDR2 SVGAGI. The length of the CDR3 is 13 residues. V lost 6 bases and J lost 1; bases outside the gene matches: 2. For the CDR3, the DNA is TGTGCCAGCAGACGGACTAGCCAAGAGACCCAGTACTTC. Translated: CASRRTSQETQYF.

The chain couples TRBV7-9 to TRBJ2-2; D remains unclear. CDR1 SEHNR and CDR2 FQNEAQ come from the germline V gene (reference sequence). Between the trimmed V and J ends, which lost 5 bases and 1 base, there was a span of 14 bases. There are 16 residues in the CDR3. The CDR3 DNA is TGTGCCAGCAGCCCCACAATCTGGAAGAACACCGGGGAGCTGTTTTTT. Translation gives CASSPTIWKNTGELFF.